The text below deals with one TCR beta chain. This CDR3 is 15 amino acids long. V was trimmed by 0 bases and J by 0 bases, leaving 9 bases between them. CDR1 GTSNPN and CDR2 SVGIG come from the germline V gene (reference sequence). Clinical histories supplied by participants themselves formed the basis of cohort assignment. The data stem from a study of blood T cell repertoires in COVID-19. Overall study context: Sources were T cells, B-cell-depleted T cells, or PBMCs; the material itself was cDNA or gDNA.

As originally analysed: From reference gene primer amplification, estimates of nucleated cell counts were derived. Method: immunoSEQ multiplex PCR; TCRdb's copy keeps in-frame clones and lacks some. The V and J calls and the clone size are those of that table, but D and trimming were determined from the DNA. The sample has some 200,000 clones, about nine tenths seen once. The sample taken for sequencing was PBMCs or T cells enriched from blood (not recorded which). The TCR sequence derives from a woman in her 30s who had recovered from COVID-19. This rearrangement joins TRBV30 to TRBJ1-3; D not certain. DNA for the CDR3: TGTGCCTGGAGTGTCGGGATAAGCTCTGGAAACACCATATATTTT. Translation gives CAWSVGISSGNTIYF.